The 21 T cell receptor beta chains reported below all come from one sample, sequenced in a study of neoadjuvant nivolumab and ipilimumab in lung cancer. Libraries were prepared by immunoSEQ multiplex PCR; TCRdb keeps only in-frame clonotypes and omits some of them. This sample has about 20,000 clones, with less than 85% found just once. This sample comprised tumor tissue, obtained after neoadjuvant nivolumab, alone or with ipilimumab, at or shortly before surgery. The receptors derive from an adult with non-small cell lung cancer.

V and J are TRBV18 and TRBJ1-3; D is uncertain. Trimming removed 6 bases from V and 0 bases from J, with 15 bases in between. The CDR3 length is 16 residues. The germline CDR1 and CDR2 sequences are KGHSH and LQKENI. In DNA, the CDR3 is TGTGCCAGCTCGCTTACCGTTTTCTCCTCTGGAAACACCATATATTTT. This translates into CASSLTVFSSGNTIYF. The complete variable domain, with remaining parts taken from reference TRBV18 and TRBJ1-3, reads NAGVMQNPRHLVRRRGQEARLRCSPMKGHSHVYWYRQLPEEGLKFMVYLQKENIIDESGMPKERFSAEFPKEGPSILRIQQVVRGDSAAYFCASSLTVFSSGNTIYFGEGSWLTVV.

The chain is built from TRBV6-5 and TRBJ1-3; D remains ambiguous. Germline CDR1 reads MNHEY; CDR2 reads SVGAGI. CDR3 size: 15 residues. Trimming pared 6 bases from V and 2 bases from J, leaving 14 bases between. The CDR3 loop is CASSPRVRPGNTIYF. CDR3 DNA: TGTGCCAGCAGCCCACGGGTCCGCCCTGGAAACACCATATATTTT.

This clone appeared once. J is TRBJ1-3 and V is TRBV7-2; D is possibly TRBD1 (6 bases). Germline CDR1 and CDR2: SGHTA and FQGNSA. The length of the CDR3 is 12 residues. The germline V and J ends were trimmed by 2 bases and 7 bases, with 6 bases remaining between them. DNA for the CDR3: TGTGCCAGCAGCTTAAGGGGGAACACCATATATTTT. This translates into CASSLRGNTIYF.

The chain carries TRBV7-3 and TRBJ1-1; TRBD1 matches at 11 bases. The CDR3 is 15 residues long. Germline V lookup: CDR1 SGHTA, CDR2 FQGTGA. V was pared by 4 bases and J by 3 bases, with 4 bases of the junction left unmatched. The CDR3 sequence: CASSYQGQGDTEAFF. For the CDR3, the DNA is TGTGCCAGCAGCTACCAGGGACAGGGGGACACTGAAGCTTTCTTT.

The chain recombines TRBV9 with TRBJ2-3; D is perhaps TRBD1 or TRBD2 (6 bases each). The germline V gene encodes CDR1 SGDLS and CDR2 YYNGEE. V lost 7 bases and J lost 0, with 15 bases in between. The CDR3 consists of 15 residues. CDR3 DNA: TGTGCCAGCGGAGGGGGGAGCTGGAGCACAGATACGCAGTATTTT. Its protein is CASGGGSWSTDTQYF. Full variable domain (remainder filled in from reference TRBV9 and TRBJ2-3): DSGVTQTPKHLITATGQRVTLRCSPRSGDLSVYWYQQSLDQGLQFLIQYYNGEERAKGNILERFSAQQFPDLHSELNLSSLELGDSALYFCASGGGSWSTDTQYFGPGTRLTVL.

The chain uses TRBV19 and TRBJ1-2, with TRBD1 matching 9 bases. With V trimmed by 3 bases and J by 2 bases, 1 base remained unmatched. The CDR3 is made up of 14 amino acids. Germline V gene sequence: CDR1 LNHDA, CDR2 SQIVND (reference sequence). The chain's CDR3 is CASSIGQGNYGYTF. DNA of the CDR3: TGTGCCAGTAGTATCGGACAGGGGAACTATGGCTACACCTTC.

The CDR3 nucleotides are TGTGCCAGCAGTGAGGTACAGGGGCCCTACGAGCAGTACTTC. Translated: CASSEVQGPYEQYF. The J gene is TRBJ2-7, the V gene TRBV6-1, with 7 bases identical to TRBD1. The CDR3 is made up of 14 amino acids. Germline V gene lookup returns CDR1 MNHNS and CDR2 SASEGT. J gave up 2 bases and V 3 bases, and 4 bases lay outside the gene matches.

This chain uses TRBV5-1 with TRBJ2-5; 7 nucleotides align to TRBD1. Looked up from germline, CDR1 is SGHRS and CDR2 is YFSETQ. This CDR3 has 15 amino acids. J was trimmed by 5 bases and V by 4 bases; bases with no gene match: 11. For the CDR3, the DNA is TGCGCCAGCAGCCCCCGGGACAGCTCAAGGGAGACCCAGTACTTC. As protein: CASSPRDSSRETQYF.

This sequence joins TRBV10-2 and TRBJ1-2; 9 positions agree with TRBD1. With 8 bases clipped from V and 5 bases from J, the junction kept 6 bases outside the gene matches. From germline, CDR1 is WSHSY and CDR2 SAAADI. The CDR3 has 13 amino acids. This CDR3 reads CASLAGTGYGYTF. DNA for the CDR3: TGCGCCAGCCTTGCCGGGACAGGGTATGGCTACACCTTC.

J is TRBJ1-5 and V is TRBV19, with 12 bases identical to TRBD1. With V trimmed by 6 bases and J by 7 bases, 4 bases remained unmatched. Looked up from germline, CDR1 is LNHDA and CDR2 is SQIVND (reference sequence). The CDR3 has 14 residues. As DNA, the CDR3 is TGTGCCAGTAGCGGGACAGGGGGCCGGCAGCCCCAGCATTTT. It codes for CASSGTGGRQPQHF. Full variable domain (outside the CDR3, taken from reference TRBV19 and TRBJ1-5): DGGITQSPKYLFRKEGQNVTLSCEQNLNHDAMYWYRQDPGQGLRLIYYSQIVNDFQKGDIAEGYSVSREKKESFPLTVTSAQKNPTAFYLCASSGTGGRQPQHFGDGTRLSIL.

This clone was observed a handful of times. CDR3 sequence: CASRPVGGNQPQHF. The CDR3 DNA reads as TGTGCCAGCAGACCGGTAGGAGGCAATCAGCCCCAGCATTTT. The genes are TRBV27 and TRBJ1-5; D call uncertain. V shed 6 bases and J shed 2 bases, with 11 bases lying between them. There are 14 residues in the CDR3. Germline CDR1 MNHEY, CDR2 SMNVEV (reference sequence).

This chain links TRBV7-2 with TRBJ1-5; 7 nucleotides align to TRBD1. The germline V gene encodes CDR1 SGHTA and CDR2 FQGNSA. The CDR3 spans 17 residues. V was clipped by 2 bases and J by 7 bases; unmatched bases: 14. The chain's CDR3 is CASSLRDSPNSRQPQHF. The CDR3 DNA reads as TGTGCCAGCAGCTTACGGGACAGCCCAAATAGCCGCCAGCCCCAGCATTTT.

The V and J genes are TRBV15 and TRBJ1-1, with D possibly being TRBD1 (5 bases). Trimming took 1 base from V and 5 from J, leaving 11 bases between them. Germline lookup yields CDR1 LNHNV and CDR2 YYDKDF (reference sequence). This CDR3 has 14 amino acids. The chain's CDR3 is CATSRAREGTEAFF. In DNA form, the CDR3 reads TGTGCCACCAGCAGAGCGCGGGAGGGGACTGAAGCTTTCTTT.

The V gene is TRBV11-2, the J gene TRBJ2-6; maybe TRBD1 (5 bases). V was shortened by 5 bases and J by 0 bases, with 17 bases between the two germline ends. From germline, CDR1 is SGHAT and CDR2 FQNNGV. This CDR3 comprises 18 residues. CDR3 loop: CASSTRQSGLSGANVLTF. The CDR3 bases are TGTGCCAGCAGCACACGACAGTCAGGTCTCTCTGGGGCCAACGTCCTGACTTTC.

V and J are TRBV5-4 and TRBJ2-1; 9 bases are a match to TRBD2. V was pared by 1 base and J by 8 bases, with 7 bases of the junction left unmatched. CDR1 and CDR2 (germline): SGHNT, YYREEE (reference sequence). There are 15 residues in the CDR3. The CDR3 DNA is TGTGCCAGCAGCTTGACTGCGGGGGGGCCAGATGAGCAGTTCTTC. As protein: CASSLTAGGPDEQFF.

The table lists this clone with a count of one. The rearrangement joins TRBV6-1 to TRBJ2-4; TRBD1 agrees at 10 bases. The CDR3 is 12 residues long. The trim removed 6 bases at V and 8 bases at J, leaving 1 base unmatched. Germline values: CDR1 MNHNS, CDR2 SASEGT. CDR3 sequence reads: CASRDRGDIQYF. CDR3 in DNA: TGTGCCAGCAGGGACAGGGGGGACATTCAGTACTTC.

V is TRBV5-1 and J is TRBJ1-1; D call uncertain. Trimming stripped 0 bases from V and 5 bases from J, with 8 bases between. Germline V gives CDR1 SGHRS, CDR2 YFSETQ. The CDR3 is 13 residues long. The CDR3, as DNA: TGCGCCAGCAGCTTGGAAAGACAAACTGAAGCTTTCTTT. It is translated as CASSLERQTEAFF.

J is TRBJ2-7 and V is TRBV5-1, with D possibly called TRBD1 or TRBD2 (5 bases each). Germline lookup yields CDR1 SGHRS and CDR2 YFSETQ. The CDR3 is made up of 16 amino acids. V was trimmed by 0 bases and J by 0 bases, leaving 13 bases between them. The CDR3 DNA sequence: TGCGCCAGCAGCTTGGAGGGACCCTTGGGCTCCTACGAGCAGTACTTC. Its translation: CASSLEGPLGSYEQYF. The whole variable domain, remainder taken from reference TRBV5-1 and TRBJ2-7, is KAGVTQTPRYLIKTRGQQVTLSCSPISGHRSVSWYQQTPGQGLQFLFEYFSETQRNKGNFPGRFSGRQFSNSRSEMNVSTLELGDSALYLCASSLEGPLGSYEQYFGPGTRLTVT.

To note about this clone: The same CDR3 can be traced to other DNA sequences in this sample. The V call is TRBV29-1, the J call TRBJ1-1, with D perhaps matching TRBD1 (5 bases). CDR3 size: 13 residues. V was clipped by 6 bases and J by 0 bases, with 11 bases between them. Germline V gives CDR1 SQVTM, CDR2 ANQGSEA. CDR3 region: CSVGGGMNTEAFF. Here the CDR3 DNA reads TGCAGCGTGGGCGGGGGGATGAACACTGAAGCTTTCTTT.

V gene TRBV7-9 combines with J gene TRBJ2-5; D gene unclear. The CDR3 is 13 amino acids. Per the germline V gene, CDR1 is SEHNR and CDR2 is FQNEAQ (reference sequence). V was trimmed by 6 bases and J by 2 bases, leaving 10 bases between them. The CDR3 DNA sequence: TGTGCCAGCAGTTCCGGGCATCAAGAGACCCAGTACTTC. Protein product: CASSSGHQETQYF. Filled out from reference TRBV7-9 and TRBJ2-5, the complete variable domain reads DTGVSQNPRHKITKRGQNVTFRCDPISEHNRLYWYRQTLGQGPEFLTYFQNEAQLEKSRLLSDRFSAERPKGSFSTLEIQRTEQGDSAMYLCASSSGHQETQYFGPGTRLLVL.

The chain uses TRBV7-6 and TRBJ1-1; TRBD1 aligns across 9 bases. V dropped 6 bases and J dropped 1; count of bases not matched to a gene: 9. Germline V gene data show CDR1 as SGHVS and CDR2 as FNYEAQ. This CDR3 contains 16 residues. This CDR3 reads CASSRMPGQGNTEAFF. The CDR3 DNA sequence: TGTGCCAGCAGTCGAATGCCGGGACAGGGGAACACTGAAGCTTTCTTT.